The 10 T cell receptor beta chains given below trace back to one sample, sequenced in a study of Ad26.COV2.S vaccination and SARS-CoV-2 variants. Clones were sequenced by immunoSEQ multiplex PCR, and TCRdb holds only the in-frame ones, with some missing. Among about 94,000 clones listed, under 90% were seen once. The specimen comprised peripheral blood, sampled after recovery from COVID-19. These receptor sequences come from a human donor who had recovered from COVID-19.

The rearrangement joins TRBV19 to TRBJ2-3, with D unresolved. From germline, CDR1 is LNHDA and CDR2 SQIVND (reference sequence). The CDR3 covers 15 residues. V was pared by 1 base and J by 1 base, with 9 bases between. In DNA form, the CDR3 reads TGTGCCAGTAGTATAGCCCAACAGCGCACAGATACGCAGTATTTT. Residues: CASSIAQQRTDTQYF.

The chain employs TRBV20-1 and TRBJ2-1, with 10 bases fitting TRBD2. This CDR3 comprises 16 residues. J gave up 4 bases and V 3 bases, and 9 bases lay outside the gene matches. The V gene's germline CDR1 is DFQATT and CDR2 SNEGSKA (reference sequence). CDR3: CSASIGAGGGYNEQFF. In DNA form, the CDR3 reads TGCAGTGCTAGTATCGGAGCGGGAGGGGGGTACAATGAGCAGTTCTTC.

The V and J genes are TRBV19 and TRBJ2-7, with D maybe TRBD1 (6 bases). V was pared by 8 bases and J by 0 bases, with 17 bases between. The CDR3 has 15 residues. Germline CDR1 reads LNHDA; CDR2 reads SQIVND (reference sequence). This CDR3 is CASSQETGYSYEQYF. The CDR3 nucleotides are TGTGCCAGTTCCCAGGAGACAGGATACTCCTACGAGCAGTACTTC.

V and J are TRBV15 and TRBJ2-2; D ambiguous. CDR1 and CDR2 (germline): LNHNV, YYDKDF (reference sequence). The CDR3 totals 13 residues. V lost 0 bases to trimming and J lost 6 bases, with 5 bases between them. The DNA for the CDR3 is TGTGCCACCAGCAGAGATCCTCCCGGGGAGCTGTTTTTT. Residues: CATSRDPPGELFF.

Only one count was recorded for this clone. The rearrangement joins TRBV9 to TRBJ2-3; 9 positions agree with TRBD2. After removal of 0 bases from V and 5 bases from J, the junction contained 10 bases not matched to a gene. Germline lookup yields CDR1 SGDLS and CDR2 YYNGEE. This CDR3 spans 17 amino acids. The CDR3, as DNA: TGTGCCAGCAGCGTAGCTGGGGGCGGGAGGGCCGGAGATACGCAGTATTTT. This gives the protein CASSVAGGGRAGDTQYF.

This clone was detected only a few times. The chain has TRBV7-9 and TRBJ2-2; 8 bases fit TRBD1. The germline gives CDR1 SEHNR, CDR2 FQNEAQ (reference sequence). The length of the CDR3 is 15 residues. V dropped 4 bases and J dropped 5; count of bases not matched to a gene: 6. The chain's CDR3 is CASSYDRGWTGELFF. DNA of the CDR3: TGTGCCAGCAGCTACGACAGGGGTTGGACCGGGGAGCTGTTTTTT.

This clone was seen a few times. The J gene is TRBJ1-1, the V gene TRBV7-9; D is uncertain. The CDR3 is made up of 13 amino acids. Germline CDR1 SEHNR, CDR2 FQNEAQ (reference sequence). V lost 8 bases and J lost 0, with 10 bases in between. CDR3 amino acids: CASRGFLNTEAFF. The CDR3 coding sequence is TGTGCCAGCCGGGGATTTTTGAACACTGAAGCTTTCTTT.

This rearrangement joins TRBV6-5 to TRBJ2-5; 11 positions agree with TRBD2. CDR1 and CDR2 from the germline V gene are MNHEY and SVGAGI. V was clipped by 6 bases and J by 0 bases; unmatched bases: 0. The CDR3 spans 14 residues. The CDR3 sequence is CASRGLADQETQYF. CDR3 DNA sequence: TGTGCCAGCAGGGGACTAGCGGACCAAGAGACCCAGTACTTC.

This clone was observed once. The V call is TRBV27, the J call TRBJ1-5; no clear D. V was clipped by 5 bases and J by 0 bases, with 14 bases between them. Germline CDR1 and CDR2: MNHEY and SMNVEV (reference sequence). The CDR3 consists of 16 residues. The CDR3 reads CASSTRRQYSNQPQHF. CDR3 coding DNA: TGTGCCAGCAGTACTCGACGGCAATATAGCAATCAGCCCCAGCATTTT.

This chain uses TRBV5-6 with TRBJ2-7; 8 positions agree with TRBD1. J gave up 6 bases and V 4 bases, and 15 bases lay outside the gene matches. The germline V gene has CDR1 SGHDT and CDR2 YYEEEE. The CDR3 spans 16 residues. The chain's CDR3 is CASSPDGGQGVGEQYF. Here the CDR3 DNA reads TGTGCCAGCAGCCCCGACGGCGGACAGGGCGTAGGCGAGCAGTACTTC. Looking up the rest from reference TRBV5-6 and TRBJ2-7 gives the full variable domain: DAGVTQSPTHLIKTRGQQVTLRCSPKSGHDTVSWYQQALGQGPQFIFQYYEEEERQRGNFPDRFSGHQFPNYSSELNVNALLLGDSALYLCASSPDGGQGVGEQYFGPGTRLTVT.